The TCR beta chain described here comes from a study of shared clonotypes between healthy human individuals. In regard to this clone: No antigen is known for it.

The data were produced by immunoSEQ multiplex PCR, yet TCRdb's version contains in-frame clones alone and is incomplete. The sample holds millions of clones, around 95% seen once. Notes on the study in general: Clonotypes not shared had lower generation probabilities than those common to all four donors.

Naive CD45RA+ and memory CD45RA-negative subsets were split from CD4+ cells. Germline V gene lookup returns CDR1 KGHSH and CDR2 LQKENI. V lost 2 bases to trimming and J lost 5 bases, with 9 bases between them. CDR3 length equals 14 residues. Sequences were obtained from naive CD4+ T cells sorted from blood. The sample's subset: CD45RA+ positively selected. This rearrangement joins TRBV18 to TRBJ1-4; possible D gene TRBD1, 5 bases. The clonotype comes from a man in his late teens or twenties in good health. CDR3 sequence: CASSPGAVNEKLFF. The DNA of the CDR3 is TGTGCCAGCTCACCAGGGGCGGTGAATGAAAAACTGTTTTTT.